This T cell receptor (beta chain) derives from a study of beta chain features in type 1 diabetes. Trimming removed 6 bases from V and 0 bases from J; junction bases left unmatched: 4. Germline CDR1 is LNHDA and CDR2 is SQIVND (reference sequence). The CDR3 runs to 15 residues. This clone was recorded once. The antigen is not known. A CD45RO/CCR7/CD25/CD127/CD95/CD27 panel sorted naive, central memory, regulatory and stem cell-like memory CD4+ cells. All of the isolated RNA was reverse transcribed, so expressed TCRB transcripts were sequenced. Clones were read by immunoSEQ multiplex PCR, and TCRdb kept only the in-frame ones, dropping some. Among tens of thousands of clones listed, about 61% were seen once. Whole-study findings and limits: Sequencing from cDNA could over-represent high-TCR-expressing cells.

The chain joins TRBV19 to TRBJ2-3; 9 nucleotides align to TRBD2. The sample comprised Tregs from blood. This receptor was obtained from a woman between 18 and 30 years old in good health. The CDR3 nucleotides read TGTGCCAGTAGGCCTCTAGCGGGAAGCACAGATACGCAGTATTTT. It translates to CASRPLAGSTDTQYF.